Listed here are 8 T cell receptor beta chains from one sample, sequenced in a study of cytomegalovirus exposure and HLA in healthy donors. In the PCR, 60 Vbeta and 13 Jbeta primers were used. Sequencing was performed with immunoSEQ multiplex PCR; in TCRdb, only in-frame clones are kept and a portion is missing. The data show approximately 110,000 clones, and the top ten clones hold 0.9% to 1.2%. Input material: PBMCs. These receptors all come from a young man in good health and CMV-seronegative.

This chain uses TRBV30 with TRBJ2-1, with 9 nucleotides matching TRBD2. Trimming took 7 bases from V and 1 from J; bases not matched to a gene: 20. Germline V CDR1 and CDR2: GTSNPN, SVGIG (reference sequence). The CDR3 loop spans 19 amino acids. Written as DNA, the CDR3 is TGTGCCTCCCCCGACAAGGGCGGGAGGGCCTGGTGGTCCTACAATGAGCAGTTCTTC. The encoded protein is CASPDKGGRAWWSYNEQFF.

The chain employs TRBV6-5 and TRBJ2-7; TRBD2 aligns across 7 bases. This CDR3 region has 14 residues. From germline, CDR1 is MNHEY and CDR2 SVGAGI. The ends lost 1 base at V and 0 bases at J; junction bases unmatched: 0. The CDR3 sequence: CASSYWEGSYEQYF. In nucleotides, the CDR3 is TGTGCCAGCAGTTACTGGGAGGGCTCCTACGAGCAGTACTTC.

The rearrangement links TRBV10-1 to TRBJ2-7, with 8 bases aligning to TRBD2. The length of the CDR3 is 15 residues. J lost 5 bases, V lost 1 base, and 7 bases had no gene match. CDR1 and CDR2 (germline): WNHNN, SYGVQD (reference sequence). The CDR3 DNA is TGCGCCAGCAGTGAGTACGGGGGGGCGGTCCACGAGCAGTACTTC. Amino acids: CASSEYGGAVHEQYF.

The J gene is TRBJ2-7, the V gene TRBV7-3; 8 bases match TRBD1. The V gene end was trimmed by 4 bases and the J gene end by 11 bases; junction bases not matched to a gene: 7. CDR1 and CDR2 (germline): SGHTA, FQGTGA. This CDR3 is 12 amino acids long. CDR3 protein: CASSYAQGVKYF. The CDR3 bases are TGTGCCAGCAGCTACGCACAGGGGGTAAAGTACTTC.

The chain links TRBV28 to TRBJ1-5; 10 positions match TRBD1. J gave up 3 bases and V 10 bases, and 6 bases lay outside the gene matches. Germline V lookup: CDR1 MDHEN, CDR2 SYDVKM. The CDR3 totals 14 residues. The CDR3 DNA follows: TGTGCCACCAGGACAGGGGGACTCAATCAGCCCCAGCATTTT. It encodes CATRTGGLNQPQHF.

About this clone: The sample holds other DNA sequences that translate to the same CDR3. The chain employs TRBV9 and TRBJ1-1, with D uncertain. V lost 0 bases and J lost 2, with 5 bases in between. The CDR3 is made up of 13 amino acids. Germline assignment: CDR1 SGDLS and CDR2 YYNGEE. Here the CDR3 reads CASSVAGNTEAFF. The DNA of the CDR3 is TGTGCCAGCAGCGTAGCGGGAAACACTGAAGCTTTCTTT.

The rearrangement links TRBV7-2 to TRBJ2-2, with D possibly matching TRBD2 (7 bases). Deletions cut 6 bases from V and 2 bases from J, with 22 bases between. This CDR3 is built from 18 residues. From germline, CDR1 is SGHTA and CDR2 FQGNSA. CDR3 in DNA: TGTGCCAGCAGACCTAGGGGGGAGGGCTTCATCAACACCGGGGAGCTGTTTTTT. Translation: CASRPRGEGFINTGELFF.

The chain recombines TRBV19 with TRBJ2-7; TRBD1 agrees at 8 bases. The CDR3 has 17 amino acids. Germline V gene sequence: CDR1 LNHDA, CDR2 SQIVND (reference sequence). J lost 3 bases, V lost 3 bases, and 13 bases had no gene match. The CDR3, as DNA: TGTGCCAGTAGTATCCTAGCCCACGGGACAGGAAGCTACGAGCAGTACTTC. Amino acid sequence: CASSILAHGTGSYEQYF.